These 21 T cell receptor beta chains came from one sample sequenced in a study of Tregs in tolerant kidney transplant recipients. Measured with immunoSEQ multiplex PCR; TCRdb has only the in-frame clones, and not every one. The table records around 75,000 clones, approximately 88% of them present only once. Specimen: CD4+ T cells from blood, collected before the transplant. Source of these receptors: a human donor who received a combined kidney and bone marrow transplant.

V is TRBV2 and J is TRBJ2-1; D may be TRBD1 (6 bases). Germline CDR1 is SNHLY and CDR2 is FYNNEI. The V end lost 6 bases, the J end lost 4 bases, and 16 bases lay between the germline ends. CDR3 size: 15 residues. The DNA of the CDR3 is TGTGCCAGCAGCCGTTCAGGGGAAAAGTACAATGAGCAGTTCTTC. Protein sequence: CASSRSGEKYNEQFF. Full variable domain (rest looked up from reference TRBV2 and TRBJ2-1): EPEVTQTPSHQVTQMGQEVILRCVPISNHLYFYWYRQILGQKVEFLVSFYNNEISEKSEIFDDQFSVERPDGSNFTLKIRSTKLEDSAMYFCASSRSGEKYNEQFFGPGTRLTVL.

This sequence joins TRBV6-1 and TRBJ2-7; the match to TRBD2 covers 13 bases. Germline V gives CDR1 MNHNS, CDR2 SASEGT. The ends lost 8 bases at V and 5 bases at J; junction bases unmatched: 6. This CDR3 region has 14 residues. In DNA form, the CDR3 reads TGTGCCAGCCCACCCGGACTAGCGGGAGACGAGCAGTACTTC. Translating it yields CASPPGLAGDEQYF.

This chain links TRBV20-1 with TRBJ2-7, with no clear D. This CDR3 is built from 10 residues. Trimming shortened V by 3 bases and J by 3 bases, and 3 bases separated the two germline ends. Germline assignment: CDR1 DFQATT and CDR2 SNEGSKA (reference sequence). CDR3 in DNA: TGCAGTGCTAGCCACTACGAGCAGTACTTC. Protein: CSASHYEQYF.

The genes are TRBV2 and TRBJ1-2; 7 bases align to TRBD1. Germline CDR1 SNHLY, CDR2 FYNNEI. V was clipped by 4 bases and J by 4 bases; unmatched bases: 3. The CDR3 length is 13 residues. The CDR3: CASSGQGSYGYTF. The DNA for the CDR3 is TGTGCCAGCAGTGGACAGGGAAGCTATGGCTACACCTTC.

Only one count was recorded for this clone. This sequence joins TRBV5-1 and TRBJ2-3; 10 positions match TRBD2. The J segment lost 4 bases and the V segment lost 0 bases, leaving 5 bases of the junction unmatched. This CDR3 spans 16 amino acids. Germline V CDR1 and CDR2: SGHRS, YFSETQ. CDR3 in DNA: TGCGCCAGCAGCTTGGCGCTAGCGGGAGAGGCAGATACGCAGTATTTT. Translated: CASSLALAGEADTQYF. The whole variable domain, filled in from reference TRBV5-1 and TRBJ2-3, reads KAGVTQTPRYLIKTRGQQVTLSCSPISGHRSVSWYQQTPGQGLQFLFEYFSETQRNKGNFPGRFSGRQFSNSRSEMNVSTLELGDSALYLCASSLALAGEADTQYFGPGTRLTVL.

In this sample, this clone turned up a few times. This CDR3 is also generated by other DNA sequences in the sample. The chain has TRBV18 and TRBJ2-5; 7 bases agree with TRBD1. The CDR3 contains 13 residues. After removal of 3 bases from V and 2 bases from J, the junction contained 0 bases not matched to a gene. Germline V lookup: CDR1 KGHSH, CDR2 LQKENI. The CDR3: CASSPGQQETQYF. The DNA for the CDR3 is TGTGCCAGCTCACCGGGACAGCAAGAGACCCAGTACTTC. Together with reference TRBV18 and TRBJ2-5, the CDR3 gives the full variable domain: NAGVMQNPRHLVRRRGQEARLRCSPMKGHSHVYWYRQLPEEGLKFMVYLQKENIIDESGMPKERFSAEFPKEGPSILRIQQVVRGDSAAYFCASSPGQQETQYFGPGTRLLVL.

The V and J genes are TRBV9 and TRBJ2-5; TRBD2 matches at 7 bases. Germline assignment: CDR1 SGDLS and CDR2 YYNGEE. CDR3 length: 18 amino acids. With 0 bases clipped from V and 2 bases from J, the junction kept 13 bases outside the gene matches. The CDR3 region has the DNA TGTGCCAGCAGCGTAGTGGCTAGCGGAGGACTGGATCAAGAGACCCAGTACTTC. Translated: CASSVVASGGLDQETQYF. The variable domain in full, with the rest retrieved from reference TRBV9 and TRBJ2-5, is DSGVTQTPKHLITATGQRVTLRCSPRSGDLSVYWYQQSLDQGLQFLIQYYNGEERAKGNILERFSAQQFPDLHSELNLSSLELGDSALYFCASSVVASGGLDQETQYFGPGTRLLVL.

The V call is TRBV4-3, the J call TRBJ2-6; D gene uncertain. V was clipped by 0 bases and J by 0 bases, with 6 bases between them. This CDR3 contains 16 residues. Germline CDR1 and CDR2: LGHNA and YSLEER. CDR3 protein: CASSQDLASGANVLTF. CDR3 coding DNA: TGCGCCAGCAGCCAAGATTTGGCCTCTGGGGCCAACGTCCTGACTTTC.

The V and J genes are TRBV29-1 and TRBJ1-3; a weak D match, TRBD1 (5 bases). The germline V gene has CDR1 SQVTM and CDR2 ANQGSEA. CDR3 size: 13 residues. Trimming took 3 bases from V and 6 from J, leaving 12 bases between them. The CDR3 reads CSVDGGGTNTIYF. In nucleotides, the CDR3 is TGCAGCGTTGATGGGGGGGGGACAAACACCATATATTTT. The full variable domain, with the rest looked up from reference TRBV29-1 and TRBJ1-3, is SAVISQKPSRDICQRGTSLTIQCQVDSQVTMMFWYRQQPGQSLTLIATANQGSEATYESGFVIDKFPISRPNLTFSTLTVSNMSPEDSSIYLCSVDGGGTNTIYFGEGSWLTVV.

The chain links TRBV19 to TRBJ1-1; D gene ambiguous. This CDR3 is 11 amino acids long. The V and J ends lost 7 bases and 6 bases respectively, with 9 bases between them. Germline values: CDR1 LNHDA, CDR2 SQIVND (reference sequence). CDR3 loop: CASNIGAEAFF. CDR3 coding DNA: TGTGCCAGTAACATTGGAGCTGAAGCTTTCTTT.

The CDR3 sequence is CASSVEARKGQFF. The CDR3 DNA is TGTGCCAGCAGCGTAGAGGCTAGGAAAGGGCAGTTCTTC. The chain links TRBV9 to TRBJ2-1, with no clear D. The V gene lost 0 bases and the J gene lost 12 bases, with 13 bases spanning the gap. The CDR3 is made up of 13 amino acids. Per germline, CDR1 SGDLS and CDR2 YYNGEE.

The chain has TRBV18 and TRBJ2-3; TRBD2 matches 9 bases. Germline V lookup: CDR1 KGHSH, CDR2 LQKENI. J was trimmed by 3 bases and V by 6 bases; bases with no gene match: 7. The length of the CDR3 is 15 residues. The DNA of the CDR3 is TGTGCCAGCTCGAGAAGGCGGGAGGGGACAGATACGCAGTATTTT. Its translation: CASSRRREGTDTQYF. Based on the CDR3 plus reference TRBV18 and TRBJ2-3, the full variable domain is NAGVMQNPRHLVRRRGQEARLRCSPMKGHSHVYWYRQLPEEGLKFMVYLQKENIIDESGMPKERFSAEFPKEGPSILRIQQVVRGDSAAYFCASSRRREGTDTQYFGPGTRLTVL.

This chain connects TRBV30 to TRBJ1-1, with D uncertain. Deletions cut 2 bases from V and 9 bases from J, with 19 bases between. This CDR3 has 14 amino acids. Per germline, CDR1 GTSNPN and CDR2 SVGIG (reference sequence). CDR3 nucleotide sequence: TGTGCCTGGAGTAGTCGGAGGAGTGGAATACAAGCTTTCTTT. It is translated as CAWSSRRSGIQAFF.

This clone was seen only once. This chain uses TRBV19 with TRBJ2-7, with 12 bases identical to TRBD2. The V gene end was trimmed by 6 bases and the J gene end by 7 bases; junction bases not matched to a gene: 7. Germline V gives CDR1 LNHDA, CDR2 SQIVND (reference sequence). The CDR3 totals 14 residues. CDR3 sequence: CASRGLAGPGEQYF. CDR3 in DNA: TGTGCCAGTAGAGGACTAGCGGGGCCCGGGGAGCAGTACTTC.

The genes are TRBV10-3 and TRBJ2-1; 10 positions agree with TRBD1. Germline values: CDR1 ENHRY, CDR2 SYGVKD. CDR3 length: 15 amino acids. V trimming: 3 bases; J trimming: 9 bases; junction bases outside the gene matches: 8. CDR3 bases: TGTGCCATCAGTGACTCGGTGACAGGGGGCACTGAGCAGTTCTTC. This gives the protein CAISDSVTGGTEQFF.

The chain couples TRBV28 to TRBJ2-5, with D unclear. The CDR3 is 13 amino acids. V was cut by 4 bases and J by 1 base, with 7 bases left in between. Germline loops: CDR1 MDHEN, CDR2 SYDVKM. Here the CDR3 reads CASSSSFQETQYF. CDR3 DNA sequence: TGTGCCAGCAGTTCCTCCTTCCAAGAGACCCAGTACTTC.

V usage is TRBV27 and J usage is TRBJ1-4; maybe TRBD1 (5 bases). Per germline, CDR1 MNHEY and CDR2 SMNVEV (reference sequence). The CDR3 is 17 residues long. Trimming took off 5 bases at V and 0 bases at J, with 16 bases between the two ends. CDR3 loop: CASSRGDVFATNEKLFF. The CDR3 DNA reads TGTGCCAGCAGTAGGGGTGACGTCTTTGCAACTAATGAAAAACTGTTTTTT.

V usage is TRBV6-6 and J usage is TRBJ2-7, with a weak D call TRBD2 (6 bases). Trimming pared 4 bases from V and 6 bases from J, leaving 10 bases between. The CDR3 runs 12 residues. Germline CDR1 MNHNY, CDR2 SVGAGI (reference sequence). The CDR3 bases are TGTGCCAGCAGTTCCGGGGGAGTCGAGCAGTACTTC. As protein: CASSSGGVEQYF.

The V gene is TRBV25-1, the J gene TRBJ1-2; maybe TRBD1 (5 bases). The CDR3 runs 15 residues. Trimming stripped 3 bases from V and 1 base from J, with 12 bases between. Germline V gives CDR1 MGHDK, CDR2 SYGVNS. Here the CDR3 DNA reads TGTGCCAGCAGTGAGGGAGGGGCCCTTAACTATGGCTACACCTTC. This sequence encodes CASSEGGALNYGYTF.

V gene TRBV29-1 combines with J gene TRBJ2-7; possibly TRBD2 for D (6 bases). The germline CDR1 and CDR2 sequences are SQVTM and ANQGSEA. This CDR3 has 16 amino acids. The V and J ends lost 1 base and 2 bases respectively, with 18 bases between them. CDR3 sequence reads: CSVEGQVGGLAYEQYF. The CDR3 DNA reads as TGCAGCGTTGAAGGACAAGTTGGAGGGCTGGCCTACGAGCAGTACTTC.

This clone was seen once. The chain joins TRBV9 to TRBJ2-7; 8 nucleotides align to TRBD2. This CDR3 has 15 residues. V was clipped by 0 bases and J by 0 bases; unmatched bases: 2. Germline assignment: CDR1 SGDLS and CDR2 YYNGEE. In DNA, the CDR3 is TGTGCCAGCAGCGTAGAGAGCGGGAGCTCCTACGAGCAGTACTTC. It encodes CASSVESGSSYEQYF.